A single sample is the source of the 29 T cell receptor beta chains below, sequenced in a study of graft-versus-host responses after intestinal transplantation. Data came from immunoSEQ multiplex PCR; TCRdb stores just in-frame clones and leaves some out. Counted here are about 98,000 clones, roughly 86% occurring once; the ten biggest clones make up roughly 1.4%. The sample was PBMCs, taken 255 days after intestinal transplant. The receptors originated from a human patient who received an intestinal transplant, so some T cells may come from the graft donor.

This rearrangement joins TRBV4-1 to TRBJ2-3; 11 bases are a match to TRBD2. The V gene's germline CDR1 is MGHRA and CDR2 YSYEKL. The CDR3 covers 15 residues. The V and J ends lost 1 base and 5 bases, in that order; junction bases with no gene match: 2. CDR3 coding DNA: TGCGCCAGCAGCCAAGTAGCGGGGGGGCGAGATACGCAGTATTTT. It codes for CASSQVAGGRDTQYF.

As DNA, the CDR3 is TGTGCCAGCAGTGAAGCGGGACTTAGGGAGGGGATTTATGGCTACACCTTC. This translates into CASSEAGLREGIYGYTF. The rearrangement links TRBV6-1 to TRBJ1-2; possible D gene TRBD1, 5 bases. The germline V gene has CDR1 MNHNS and CDR2 SASEGT. The V end lost 0 bases, the J end lost 5 bases, and 19 bases lay between the germline ends. This CDR3 has 17 amino acids.

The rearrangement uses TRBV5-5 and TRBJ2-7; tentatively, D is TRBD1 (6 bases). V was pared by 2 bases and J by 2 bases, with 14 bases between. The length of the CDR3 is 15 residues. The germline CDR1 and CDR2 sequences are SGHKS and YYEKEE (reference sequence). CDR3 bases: TGTGCCAGCAGCTTAACCCTGACAGGCCCCTACGAGCAGTACTTC. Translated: CASSLTLTGPYEQYF.

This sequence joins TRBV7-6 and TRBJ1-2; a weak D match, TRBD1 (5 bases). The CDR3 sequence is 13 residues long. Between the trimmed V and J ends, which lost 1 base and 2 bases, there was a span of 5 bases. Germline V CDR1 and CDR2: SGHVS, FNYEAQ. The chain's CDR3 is CASSLGQNYGYTF. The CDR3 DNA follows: TGTGCCAGCAGCTTAGGACAGAACTATGGCTACACCTTC.

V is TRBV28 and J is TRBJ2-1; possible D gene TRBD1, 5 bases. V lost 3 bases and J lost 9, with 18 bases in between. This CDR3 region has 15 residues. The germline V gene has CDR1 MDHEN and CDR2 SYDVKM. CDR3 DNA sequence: TGTGCCAGCAGTTTTAGGTTAGACAGCAGGAGTGAGCAGTTCTTC. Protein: CASSFRLDSRSEQFF.

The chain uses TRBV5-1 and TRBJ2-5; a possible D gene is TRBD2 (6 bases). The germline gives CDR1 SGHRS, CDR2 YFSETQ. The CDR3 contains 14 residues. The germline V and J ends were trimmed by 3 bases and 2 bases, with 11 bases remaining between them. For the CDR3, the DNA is TGCGCCAGCAGCTCCGGACTAAAACAAGAGACCCAGTACTTC. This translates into CASSSGLKQETQYF. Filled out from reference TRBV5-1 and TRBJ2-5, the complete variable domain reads KAGVTQTPRYLIKTRGQQVTLSCSPISGHRSVSWYQQTPGQGLQFLFEYFSETQRNKGNFPGRFSGRQFSNSRSEMNVSTLELGDSALYLCASSSGLKQETQYFGPGTRLLVL.

CDR3 in DNA: TGCGCCAGCAGCCAAGTACGAGGGTGGAGCGGGCACTACGAGCAGTACGTC. It specifies CASSQVRGWSGHYEQYV. The chain has TRBV4-1 and TRBJ2-7; D may be TRBD2 (6 bases). V was trimmed by 1 base and J by 3 bases, leaving 19 bases between them. The CDR3 loop spans 17 amino acids. Germline V CDR1 and CDR2: MGHRA, YSYEKL.

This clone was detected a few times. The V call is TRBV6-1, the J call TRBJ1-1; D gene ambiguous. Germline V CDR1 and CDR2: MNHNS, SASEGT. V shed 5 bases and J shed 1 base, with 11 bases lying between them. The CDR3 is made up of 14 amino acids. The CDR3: CASSYSAENTEAFF. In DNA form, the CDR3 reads TGTGCCAGCAGTTATTCTGCAGAGAACACTGAAGCTTTCTTT.

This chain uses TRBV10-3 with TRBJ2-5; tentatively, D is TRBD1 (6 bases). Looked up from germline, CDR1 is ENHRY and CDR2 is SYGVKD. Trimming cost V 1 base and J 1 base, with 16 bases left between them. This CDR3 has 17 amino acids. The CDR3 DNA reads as TGTGCCATCAGTGAGTGGGGGCAAGAAGGGCCCCAAGAGACCCAGTACTTC. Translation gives CAISEWGQEGPQETQYF.

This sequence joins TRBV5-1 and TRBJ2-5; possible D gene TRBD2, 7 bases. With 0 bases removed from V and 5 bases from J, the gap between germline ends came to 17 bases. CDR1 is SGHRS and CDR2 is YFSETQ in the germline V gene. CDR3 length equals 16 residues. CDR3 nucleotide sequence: TGCGCCAGCAGCTTGGTTGGAGGGGGGGCCTTGGAGACCCAGTACTTC. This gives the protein CASSLVGGGALETQYF.

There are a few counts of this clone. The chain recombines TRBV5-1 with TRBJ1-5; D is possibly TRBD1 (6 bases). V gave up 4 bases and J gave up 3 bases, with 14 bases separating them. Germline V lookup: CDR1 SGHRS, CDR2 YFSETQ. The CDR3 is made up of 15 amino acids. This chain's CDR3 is CASSVAGAVNQPQHF. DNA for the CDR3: TGCGCCAGCAGCGTCGCAGGGGCGGTCAATCAGCCCCAGCATTTT.

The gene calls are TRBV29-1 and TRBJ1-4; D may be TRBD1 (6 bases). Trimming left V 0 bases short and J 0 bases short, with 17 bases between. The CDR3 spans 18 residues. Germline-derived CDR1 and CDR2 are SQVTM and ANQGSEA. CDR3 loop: CSVEDRDGTPATNEKLFF. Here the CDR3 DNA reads TGCAGCGTTGAAGATCGGGATGGGACACCCGCAACTAATGAAAAACTGTTTTTT.

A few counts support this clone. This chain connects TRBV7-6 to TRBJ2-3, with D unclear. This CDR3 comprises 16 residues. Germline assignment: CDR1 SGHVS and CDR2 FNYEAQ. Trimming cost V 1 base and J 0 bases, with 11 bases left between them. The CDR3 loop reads CASSLGLGSSTDTQYF. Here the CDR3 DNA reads TGTGCCAGCAGCTTAGGGTTGGGATCTAGCACAGATACGCAGTATTTT.

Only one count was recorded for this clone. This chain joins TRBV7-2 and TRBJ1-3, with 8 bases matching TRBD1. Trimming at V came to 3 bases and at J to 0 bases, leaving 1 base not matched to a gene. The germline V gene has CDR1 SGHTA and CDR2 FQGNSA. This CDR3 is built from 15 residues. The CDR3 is CASSLTGASGNTIYF. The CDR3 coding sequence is TGTGCCAGCAGCTTGACAGGGGCCTCTGGAAACACCATATATTTT.

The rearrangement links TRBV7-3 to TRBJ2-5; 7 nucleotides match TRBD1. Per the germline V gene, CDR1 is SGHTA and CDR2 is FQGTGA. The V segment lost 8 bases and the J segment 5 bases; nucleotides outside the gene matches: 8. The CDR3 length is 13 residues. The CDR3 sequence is CASARGTQETQYF. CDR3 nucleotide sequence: TGTGCCAGCGCCAGGGGGACCCAGGAGACCCAGTACTTC. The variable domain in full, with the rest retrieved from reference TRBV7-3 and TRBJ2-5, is GAGVSQTPSNKVTEKGKYVELRCDPISGHTALYWYRQSLGQGPEFLIYFQGTGAADDSGLPNDRFFAVRPEGSVSTLKIQRTERGDSAVYLCASARGTQETQYFGPGTRLLVL.

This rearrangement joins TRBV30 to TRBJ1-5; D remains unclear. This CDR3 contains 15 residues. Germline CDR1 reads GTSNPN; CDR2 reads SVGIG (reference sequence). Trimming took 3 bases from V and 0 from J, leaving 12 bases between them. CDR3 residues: CAWRTSGPSNQPQHF. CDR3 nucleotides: TGTGCCTGGAGGACTTCCGGGCCTAGCAATCAGCCCCAGCATTTT.

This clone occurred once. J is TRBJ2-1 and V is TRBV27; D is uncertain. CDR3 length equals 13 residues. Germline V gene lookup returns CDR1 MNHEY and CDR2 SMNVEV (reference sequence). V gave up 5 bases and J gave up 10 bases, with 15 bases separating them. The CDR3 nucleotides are TGTGCCAGCAGTATCGACTTGTCCCGGGAGCAGTTCTTC. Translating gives CASSIDLSREQFF.

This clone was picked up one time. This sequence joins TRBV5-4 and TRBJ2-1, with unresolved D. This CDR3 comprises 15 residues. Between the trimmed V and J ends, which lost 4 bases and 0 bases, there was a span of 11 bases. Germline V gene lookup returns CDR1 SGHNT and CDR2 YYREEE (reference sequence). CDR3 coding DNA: TGTGCCAGCAGCCCCGAAGTTAGCTCCTACAATGAGCAGTTCTTC. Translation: CASSPEVSSYNEQFF. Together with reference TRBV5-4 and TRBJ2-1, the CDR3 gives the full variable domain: ETGVTQSPTHLIKTRGQQVTLRCSSQSGHNTVSWYQQALGQGPQFIFQYYREEENGRGNFPPRFSGLQFPNYSSELNVNALELDDSALYLCASSPEVSSYNEQFFGPGTRLTVL.

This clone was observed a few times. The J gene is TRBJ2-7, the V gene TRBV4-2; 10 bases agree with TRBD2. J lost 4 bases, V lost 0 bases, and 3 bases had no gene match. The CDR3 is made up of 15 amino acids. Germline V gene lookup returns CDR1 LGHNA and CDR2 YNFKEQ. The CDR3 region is CASSQEASGSYEQYF. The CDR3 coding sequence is TGTGCCAGCAGCCAAGAGGCTAGCGGGAGTTACGAGCAGTACTTC.

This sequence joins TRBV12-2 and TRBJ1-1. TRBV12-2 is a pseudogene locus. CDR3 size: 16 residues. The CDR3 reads CASRLGIPGGNTEAFF. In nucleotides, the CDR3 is TGTGCAAGTCGCTTAGGGATCCCGGGTGGGAACACTGAAGCTTTCTTT.

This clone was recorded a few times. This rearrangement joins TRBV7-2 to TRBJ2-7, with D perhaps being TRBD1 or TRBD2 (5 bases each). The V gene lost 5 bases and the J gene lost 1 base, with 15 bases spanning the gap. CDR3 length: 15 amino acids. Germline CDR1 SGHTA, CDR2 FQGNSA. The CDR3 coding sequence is TGTGCCAGCAGCCCCCTACGAGGGACGTCCTACGAGCAGTACTTC. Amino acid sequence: CASSPLRGTSYEQYF.

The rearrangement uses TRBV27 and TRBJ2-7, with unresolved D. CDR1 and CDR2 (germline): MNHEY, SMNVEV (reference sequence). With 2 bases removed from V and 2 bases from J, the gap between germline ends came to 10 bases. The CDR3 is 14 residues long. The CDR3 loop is CASSLASSAYEQYF. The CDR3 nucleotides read TGTGCCAGCAGTTTAGCCAGCTCTGCCTACGAGCAGTACTTC.

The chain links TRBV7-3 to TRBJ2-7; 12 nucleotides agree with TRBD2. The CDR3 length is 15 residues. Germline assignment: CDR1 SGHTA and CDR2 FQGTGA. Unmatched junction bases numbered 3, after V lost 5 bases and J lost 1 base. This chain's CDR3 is CASSAGLAGSYEQYF. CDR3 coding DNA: TGTGCCAGCAGCGCGGGACTAGCGGGTTCCTACGAGCAGTACTTC.

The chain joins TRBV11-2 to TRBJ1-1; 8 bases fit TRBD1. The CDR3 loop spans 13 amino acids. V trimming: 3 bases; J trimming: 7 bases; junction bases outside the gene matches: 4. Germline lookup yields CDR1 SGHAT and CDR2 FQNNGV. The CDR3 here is CASSLTGVYEAFF. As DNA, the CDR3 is TGTGCCAGCAGCTTGACAGGGGTCTATGAAGCTTTCTTT.

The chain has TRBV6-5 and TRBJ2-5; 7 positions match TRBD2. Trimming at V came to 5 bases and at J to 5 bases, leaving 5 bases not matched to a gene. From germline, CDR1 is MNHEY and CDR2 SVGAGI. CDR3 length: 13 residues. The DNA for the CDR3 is TGTGCCAGCAGTGAAATGGGAGGGGAGACCCAGTACTTC. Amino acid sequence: CASSEMGGETQYF.

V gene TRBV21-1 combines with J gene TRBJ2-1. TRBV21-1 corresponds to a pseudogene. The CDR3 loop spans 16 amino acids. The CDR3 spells CASTPLFTLVYNEQFF. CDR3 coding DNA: TGTGCCAGCACCCCCCTTTTCACACTGGTTTACAATGAGCAGTTCTTC.

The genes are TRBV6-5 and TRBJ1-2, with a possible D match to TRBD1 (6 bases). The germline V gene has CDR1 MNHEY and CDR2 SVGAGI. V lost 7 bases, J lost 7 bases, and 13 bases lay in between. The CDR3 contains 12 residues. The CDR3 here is CASKLRGLGYTF. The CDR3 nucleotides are TGTGCCAGCAAGTTACGGGGGCTTGGCTACACCTTC.

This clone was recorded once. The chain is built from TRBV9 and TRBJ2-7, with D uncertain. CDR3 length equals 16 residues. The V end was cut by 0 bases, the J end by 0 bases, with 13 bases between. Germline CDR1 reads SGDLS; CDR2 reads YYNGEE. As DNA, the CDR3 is TGTGCCAGCAGCGTAGGAGAGGTCATGATCTCCTACGAGCAGTACTTC. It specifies CASSVGEVMISYEQYF.

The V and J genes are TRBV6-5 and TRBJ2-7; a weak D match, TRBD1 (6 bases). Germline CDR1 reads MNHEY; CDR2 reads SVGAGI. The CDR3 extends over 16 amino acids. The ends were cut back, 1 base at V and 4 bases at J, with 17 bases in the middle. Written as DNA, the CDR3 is TGTGCCAGCAGTTACTTGACGGCAGGGGCGCAGTACGAGCAGTACTTC. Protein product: CASSYLTAGAQYEQYF.